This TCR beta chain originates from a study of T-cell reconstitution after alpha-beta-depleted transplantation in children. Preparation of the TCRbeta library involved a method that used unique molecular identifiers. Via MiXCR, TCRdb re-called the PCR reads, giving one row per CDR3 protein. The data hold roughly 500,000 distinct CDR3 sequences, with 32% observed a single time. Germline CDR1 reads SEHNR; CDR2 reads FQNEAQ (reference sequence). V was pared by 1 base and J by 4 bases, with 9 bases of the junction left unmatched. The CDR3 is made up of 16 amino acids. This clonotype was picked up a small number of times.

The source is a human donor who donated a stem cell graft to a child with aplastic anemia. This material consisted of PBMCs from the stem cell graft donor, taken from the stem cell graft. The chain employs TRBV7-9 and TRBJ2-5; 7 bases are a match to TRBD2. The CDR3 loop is CASSLGLANRRETQYF. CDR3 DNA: TGTGCCAGCAGCTTAGGACTAGCAAACCGAAGAGAGACCCAGTACTTC.